A selection of T cell receptor beta chains follows, all from one sample in a study of T-cell reconstitution after alpha-beta-depleted transplantation in children. A single record per CDR3 protein comes from TCRdb applying MiXCR to the PCR reads. The data contain roughly 300,000 distinct CDR3 sequences, around a tenth of them seen just once; the ten biggest clones take up 2% to 3%. The sequencing used PBMCs from the stem cell graft donor, collected from the stem cell graft. The receptor set was obtained from a human donor who donated a stem cell graft to a child with acute lymphoblastic leukemia. The CDR3 runs from the conserved cysteine through the conserved F or W. Fields, in order: D gene, J gene, clone size, V gene, CDR3 protein, CDR3 DNA. The D gene is left open where the match is weak. Some rows mark clone size as missing; the rest say once, few, many or name a class of expanded clone.

>-|TRBJ1-5|few|TRBV28
CASSFGDSNQPQHF
TGTGCCAGCAGTTTTGGGGACAGCAATCAGCCCCAGCATTTT
>-|TRBJ1-2|few|TRBV12-3/TRBV12-4
CASSSGLNYGYTF
TGTGCCAGCAGTTCCGGACTGAACTATGGCTACACCTTC
>-|TRBJ1-4|few|TRBV4-3
CASSLGSGSNEKLFF
TGCGCCAGCAGCCTGGGGTCAGGGTCTAATGAAAAACTGTTTTTT
>TRBD1|TRBJ1-1|few|TRBV9
CASSVTGVMNTEAFF
TGTGCCAGCAGCGTTACAGGGGTTATGAACACTGAAGCTTTCTTT
>-|TRBJ2-5|-|TRBV6-1
CASSVRRAGETQYF
TGTGCCAGCAGTGTCAGACGGGCGGGGGAGACCCAGTACTTC
>-|TRBJ2-5|-|TRBV5-1
CASRSVLRNQETQYF
TGCGCCAGCAGATCTGTCCTCCGGAACCAAGAGACCCAGTACTTC
>-|TRBJ1-4|many|TRBV20-1
CSARVAGGDEKLFF
TGCAGTGCTAGAGTGGCTGGGGGGGATGAAAAACTGTTTTTT
>-|TRBJ2-3|few|TRBV14
CASSRGSVIADTQYF
TGTGCCAGCAGCCGAGGGAGTGTGATCGCAGATACGCAGTATTTT
>TRBD2|TRBJ2-1|-|TRBV7-6
CASSDGLAEQSF
TGTGCCAGCAGCGATGGACTAGCGGAGCAGTCCTTC
>TRBD1|TRBJ1-1|few|TRBV7-8
CASSLGQGEVNTEAFF
TGTGCCAGCAGCTTAGGTCAGGGGGAAGTGAACACTGAAGCTTTCTTT
>-|TRBJ2-7|few|TRBV20-1
CSARAVRLGDYEQYF
TGCAGTGCTAGAGCGGTGAGACTAGGGGACTACGAGCAGTACTTC
>-|TRBJ2-7|many|TRBV27
CASSPPQGSAYEQYF
TGTGCCAGCAGTCCCCCCCAGGGGAGTGCCTACGAGCAGTACTTC
>-|TRBJ2-7|-|TRBV18
CASSLNWGPREFYEQYF
TGTGCCAGCTCACTCAACTGGGGGCCTCGGGAGTTCTACGAGCAGTACTTC
>-|TRBJ1-4|once|TRBV7-9
CASSDVPATNEKLFF
TGTGCCAGCAGTGATGTACCTGCAACTAATGAAAAACTGTTTTTT
>-|TRBJ1-2|many|TRBV29-1
CSVDPGDEGYTF
TGCAGCGTTGACCCAGGGGATGAGGGCTACACCTTC
>-|TRBJ2-7|-|TRBV6-1
CASSAQTGGRPYEQYF
TGTGCCAGCAGTGCACAAACAGGAGGTAGACCCTACGAGCAGTACTTC